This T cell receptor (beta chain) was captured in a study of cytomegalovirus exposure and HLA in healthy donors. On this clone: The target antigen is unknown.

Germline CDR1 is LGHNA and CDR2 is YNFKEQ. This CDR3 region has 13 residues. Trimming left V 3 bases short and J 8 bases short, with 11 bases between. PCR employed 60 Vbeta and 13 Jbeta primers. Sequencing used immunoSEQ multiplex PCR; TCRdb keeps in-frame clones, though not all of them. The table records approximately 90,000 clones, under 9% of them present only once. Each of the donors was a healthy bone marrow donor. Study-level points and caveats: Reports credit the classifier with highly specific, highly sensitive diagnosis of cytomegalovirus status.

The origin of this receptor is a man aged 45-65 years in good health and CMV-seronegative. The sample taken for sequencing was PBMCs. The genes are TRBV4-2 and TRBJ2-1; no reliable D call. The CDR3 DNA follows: TGTGCCAGCAGCCACGCCCGAGGAGATGAGCAGTTCTTC. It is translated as CASSHARGDEQFF.